The sequence of this T cell receptor (beta chain) was determined in a study of T-cell reconstitution after alpha-beta-depleted transplantation in children. The CDR3 is 14 amino acids. Germline V gene sequence: CDR1 DFQATT, CDR2 SNEGSKA (reference sequence). The ends were cut back, 3 bases at V and 5 bases at J, with 15 bases in the middle. The sample holds many counts of this clonotype. The authors prepared the TCRbeta library with unique molecular identifiers. TCRdb re-derived calls from the PCR reads in MiXCR, one entry per CDR3 protein. The repertoire holds a few hundred thousand distinct CDR3 sequences, with approximately 9.7% as singletons.

The chain couples TRBV20-1 to TRBJ2-3; TRBD1 might be the D (6 bases). The specimen was PBMCs from the stem cell graft donor, collected from the stem cell graft. This receptor was identified in a human donor who donated a stem cell graft to a child with SCID. CDR3 bases: TGCAGTGCTAGCCGACAGGCCCAGGGAGATACGCAGTATTTT. The encoded protein is CSASRQAQGDTQYF.